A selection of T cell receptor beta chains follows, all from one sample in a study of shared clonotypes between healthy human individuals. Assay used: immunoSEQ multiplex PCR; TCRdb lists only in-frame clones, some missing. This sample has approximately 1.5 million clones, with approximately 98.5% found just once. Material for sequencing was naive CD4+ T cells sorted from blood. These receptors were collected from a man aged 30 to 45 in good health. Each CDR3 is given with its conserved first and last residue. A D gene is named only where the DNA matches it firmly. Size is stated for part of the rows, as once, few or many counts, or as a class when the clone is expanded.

TGCGCCAGCAGCTTGGACCCTTCTAGCACAGATACGCAGTATTTT CASSLDPSSTDTQYF . . TRBJ2-3 TRBV5-1
TGTGCCAGCAGTCCCCCGCCTGCGGCGGCGCAGTACAATGAGCAGTTCTTC CASSPPPAAAQYNEQFF . . TRBJ2-1 TRBV27
TGTGCCAGTAGTACAGCCCCCCTTGGGACCTACAATGAGCAGTTCTTC CASSTAPLGTYNEQFF . . TRBJ2-1 TRBV19
TGTGCCAGCAGTGGGTGGACAGGTAACTACGAGCAGTACTTC CASSGWTGNYEQYF TRBD1 . TRBJ2-7 TRBV2
TGCAGTGCTAGAGGTAGTTATGGCTACACCTTC CSARGSYGYTF . . TRBJ1-2 TRBV20-1
TGCAGCGTATCACAGGGGAGCAATCAGCCCCAGCATTTT CSVSQGSNQPQHF TRBD1 once TRBJ1-5 TRBV29-1
TGTGCCAGCAGCCCTCGGGGGTCAGATACGCAGTATTTT CASSPRGSDTQYF . . TRBJ2-3 TRBV5-4
TGTGCCAGCAGCGTAGGGGACAGTGGCACAGATACGCAGTATTTT CASSVGDSGTDTQYF TRBD1 . TRBJ2-3 TRBV9
TGTGCCAGTAGTATAGATCCCAGGACAGGCGCAACTAATGAAAAACTGTTTTTT CASSIDPRTGATNEKLFF TRBD1 . TRBJ1-4 TRBV19
TGTGCCAGCAGTGAATTTTTAAGCGGGGCCTACAATGAGCAGTTCTTC CASSEFLSGAYNEQFF TRBD2 . TRBJ2-1 TRBV2
TGCGCCAGCAGCCAACACTCTTGGGGGACTAGCACAGATACGCAGTATTTT CASSQHSWGTSTDTQYF . . TRBJ2-3 TRBV4-3
TGTGCCAGCAGCCCCGGACTAGCGGGAGGACCCTCCTACAATGAGCAGTTCTTC CASSPGLAGGPSYNEQFF TRBD2 . TRBJ2-1 TRBV5-6
TGTGCCAGCGGCGGGACAGGGGGGACCGAGCAGTACTTC CASGGTGGTEQYF TRBD1 . TRBJ2-7 TRBV9
TGTGCCAGCAGTTTACAGGGGCTTAGCACAGATACGCAGTATTTT CASSLQGLSTDTQYF TRBD1 once TRBJ2-3 TRBV6-1
TGTGCCAGCAGCGTAGAGGGGGGCTCCTACAATGAGCAGTTCTTC CASSVEGGSYNEQFF . . TRBJ2-1 TRBV9
TGTGCCAGCAGCTTGAACCCCGGGGGATACGAGCAGTACTTC CASSLNPGGYEQYF . . TRBJ2-7 TRBV9
TGTGCCAGCAGCGTCCCTGGAGGGACCCAGTACTTC CASSVPGGTQYF . . TRBJ2-5 TRBV9
TGTGCCAGTAGTGCCCTGGCGGGAGGGTACACAGATACGCAGTATTTT CASSALAGGYTDTQYF TRBD2 . TRBJ2-3 TRBV19
TGCGCCAGCAGCCAAGATAGGGGAGCAGGCCGTCCGAACACCGGGGAGCTGTTTTTT CASSQDRGAGRPNTGELFF . . TRBJ2-2 TRBV4-3
TGCGCCAGCAGCTTGTTAGTGGGGGACGAGCAGTACTTC CASSLLVGDEQYF . . TRBJ2-7 TRBV5-1
TGTGCCAGCTCACAACCGACAGGGCATGAAGAGACCCAGTACTTC CASSQPTGHEETQYF TRBD1 . TRBJ2-5 TRBV18
TGTGCCAGCATACGTTGGGGGAACATTGGAAATGAGCAGTTCTTC CASIRWGNIGNEQFF . . TRBJ2-1 TRBV25-1
TGTGCCATCAGAACTAGCGGGACTATCACAGATACGCAGTATTTT CAIRTSGTITDTQYF TRBD2 . TRBJ2-3 TRBV10-3
TGTGCCAGCAGCTTAGACCCCCTAGGTCACAATGAGCAGTTCTTC CASSLDPLGHNEQFF . . TRBJ2-1 TRBV7-7
TGTGCCAGCAGACCGGGGCCCGGTAATCAGCCCCAGCATTTT CASRPGPGNQPQHF . . TRBJ1-5 TRBV5-4
TGTGCCAGCAGAAGATCAGGAGCGGGAGGGACATACGAGCAGTACTTC CASRRSGAGGTYEQYF TRBD2 once TRBJ2-7 TRBV27
TGTGCCAGCAGTCGCGGACTAGCCCTGGGAGTCCGGTTAGACAATGAGCAGTTCTTC CASSRGLALGVRLDNEQFF TRBD2 . TRBJ2-1 TRBV2
TGCGCCAGCAGCTTGGCCACGGTGCCTGGGGATTTT CASSLATVPGDF . . TRBJ1-3 TRBV5-1
TGTGCCAGCAGTTTAGGACAGGGGTTGACCGGGGAGCTGTTTTTT CASSLGQGLTGELFF TRBD1 once TRBJ2-2 TRBV27
TGTGCCAGCAGCCCCCCGGGACACCTAGCCAAAAACATTCAGTACTTC CASSPPGHLAKNIQYF . . TRBJ2-4 TRBV25-1
TGTGCCAGCAGTCCGGGACTAGCGCAACACTCCTACAATGAGCAGTTCTTC CASSPGLAQHSYNEQFF TRBD2 . TRBJ2-1 TRBV7-9
TGTGCCAGCAGCTCCTTCATTGAAGCTTTCTTT CASSSFIEAFF . . TRBJ1-1 TRBV7-2
TGCGCCAGCAGTAAGGGACTTTATACCCAAGAGACCCAGTACTTC CASSKGLYTQETQYF . . TRBJ2-5 TRBV10-1
TGCGCCAGCTCCGGACTAGCCTACGAGCAGTACTTC CASSGLAYEQYF TRBD2 once TRBJ2-7 TRBV10-2
TGTGCCACCAGCAGAGTCTCTAGCGGGAGGGCCAGTAATGAGCAGTTCTTC CATSRVSSGRASNEQFF TRBD2 . TRBJ2-1 TRBV15
TGTGCCAGCAGTTACTTCGGCGGTTACTATGGCTACACCTTC CASSYFGGYYGYTF . . TRBJ1-2 TRBV6-5
TGTGCCACCAGCAGCGATTTAGCGGGAGGTCAAGAGACCCAGTACTTC CATSSDLAGGQETQYF TRBD2 . TRBJ2-5 TRBV15
TGTGCCAGCAGTTTTCTGACTAGCGGGAGTTTGGGTGAGCAGTTCTTC CASSFLTSGSLGEQFF TRBD2 . TRBJ2-1 TRBV28
TGTGCCAGCAGCTCGGAGTCCGCGGGCTCCTACGAGCAGTACTTC CASSSESAGSYEQYF . . TRBJ2-7 TRBV5-4
TGTGCCAGCAGCTTAGATCGCGTCAGGGGAGACATTCAGTACTTC CASSLDRVRGDIQYF . . TRBJ2-4 TRBV11-2